One sample yielded the 12 T cell receptor beta chains listed below, sequenced in a study of identical twins. TCRdb analysed the 5' RACE reads with MiXCR anew, one entry per CDR3 protein. The sample includes around 530,000 distinct CDR3 sequences, approximately 16% of them seen just once. This sample also appeared in a second study, on yellow fever vaccine responses in identical twins.

The sequenced sample consisted of CD4+ T cells sorted from blood. The receptors here all came from a woman aged 18-29 years in good health.

As DNA, the CDR3 is TGTGCCAGCAACCCTACCCCGACTAGCGGGGGGGCGGGTACGCAGTATTTT. This encodes CASNPTPTSGGAGTQYF. The chain joins TRBV7-6 to TRBJ2-3; TRBD2 matches at 14 bases. V lost 7 bases and J lost 8; bases outside the gene matches: 14. Germline values: CDR1 SGHVS, CDR2 FNYEAQ. The CDR3 runs to 17 residues.

The chain recombines TRBV6-2 or TRBV6-3 with TRBJ1-5, with D perhaps TRBD1 (5 bases). Per the germline V gene, CDR1 is MNHEY and CDR2 is SVGEGT. The length of the CDR3 is 15 residues. The V end was cut by 6 bases, the J end by 11 bases, with 23 bases between. For the CDR3, the DNA is TGTGCCAGCAGACCCGCCGGCAGGGAAGGTGGAGCCCAGCATTTT. Amino acid sequence: CASRPAGREGGAQHF.

This clonotype was counted only a few times. The chain links TRBV3-1 to TRBJ2-2; the match to TRBD1 covers 7 bases. The CDR3 spans 17 residues. V lost 4 bases, J lost 7 bases, and 15 bases stayed unmatched. Germline CDR1 reads LGHDT; CDR2 reads YNNKEL (reference sequence). This chain's CDR3 is CASSPVPSTGVHGELFF. The CDR3 nucleotides are TGTGCCAGCAGCCCGGTCCCCTCAACAGGGGTCCACGGGGAGCTGTTTTTT.

This clonotype has more than one count but fewer than ten. The chain uses TRBV6-5 and TRBJ2-7; 8 nucleotides match TRBD2. CDR3 length equals 15 residues. V shed 0 bases and J 7 bases; nucleotides not matched to a gene: 8. Looked up from germline, CDR1 is MNHEY and CDR2 is SVGAGI. CDR3 in DNA: TGTGCCAGCAGTTACTCCCCCGGGGGGGTTGAAGAGCAGTACGTC. This translates into CASSYSPGGVEEQYV.

In this sample, this clonotype turned up many times. V and J are TRBV12-3 or TRBV12-4 and TRBJ2-6; D remains ambiguous. The CDR3 contains 14 residues. V lost 3 bases and J lost 2, with 5 bases in between. CDR3 sequence (DNA): TGTGCCAGCAGTTTCGCCGCTGGGGCCAACGTCCTGACTTTC. As protein: CASSFAAGANVLTF.

The chain combines TRBV12-3 or TRBV12-4 with TRBJ1-5, with D tentatively TRBD1 (5 bases). The CDR3 loop spans 15 amino acids. V was cut by 2 bases and J by 4 bases, with 12 bases left in between. The CDR3 bases are TGTGCCAGCAGTTTAAAAGGGGCTTGGAATCAGCCCCAGCATTTT. It specifies CASSLKGAWNQPQHF.

The CDR3 here is CSAELGYGYTF. CDR3 DNA: TGCAGTGCCGAGCTCGGCTATGGCTACACCTTC. The J gene is TRBJ1-2, the V gene TRBV20-1; D is undetermined. Trimming pared 6 bases from V and 4 bases from J, leaving 9 bases between. The CDR3 length is 11 residues. Germline V gene lookup returns CDR1 DFQATT and CDR2 SNEGSKA (reference sequence).

This chain connects TRBV9 to TRBJ2-2; possibly TRBD1 for D (6 bases). The CDR3 has 16 amino acids. Looked up from germline, CDR1 is SGDLS and CDR2 is YYNGEE. V lost 4 bases and J 1 base, leaving 14 bases between the germline ends. CDR3 sequence reads: CASSSPGHRNTGELFF. Here the CDR3 DNA reads TGTGCCAGCAGCTCCCCGGGACACCGGAACACCGGGGAGCTGTTTTTT.

This clonotype has more than one count but fewer than ten. The chain couples TRBV2 to TRBJ2-3; 11 bases agree with TRBD2. V lost 4 bases to trimming and J lost 1 base; unmatched junction nucleotides: 13. This CDR3 is built from 19 residues. Germline CDR1 and CDR2: SNHLY and FYNNEI. CDR3 region: CASSVGVAGGRSGTDTQYF. CDR3 nucleotide sequence: TGTGCCAGCAGTGTCGGGGTAGCGGGGGGGCGGTCGGGCACAGATACGCAGTATTTT.

The chain couples TRBV6-1 to TRBJ2-7; 10 bases map to TRBD1. The V gene end was trimmed by 6 bases and the J gene end by 6 bases; junction bases not matched to a gene: 14. CDR1 is MNHNS, CDR2 SASEGT, per germline. This CDR3 comprises 16 residues. CDR3 bases: TGTGCCAGCAGCCCCCTGAGGGGACAGGGGCCCTTCGAGCAGTACTTC. It specifies CASSPLRGQGPFEQYF.

The chain joins TRBV3-1 to TRBJ1-2; TRBD1 agrees at 8 bases. This CDR3 spans 15 amino acids. Germline CDR1 LGHDT, CDR2 YNNKEL (reference sequence). Trimming at V came to 4 bases and at J to 7 bases, leaving 11 bases not matched to a gene. The CDR3 region is CASSPSSRGLGGYTF. The DNA for the CDR3 is TGTGCCAGCAGCCCCTCCTCCAGGGGGCTCGGTGGCTACACCTTC. The whole variable domain, remainder taken from reference TRBV3-1 and TRBJ1-2, is DTAVSQTPKYLVTQMGNDKSIKCEQNLGHDTMYWYKQDSKKFLKIMFSYNNKELIINETVPNRFSPKSPDKAHLNLHINSLELGDSAVYFCASSPSSRGLGGYTFGSGTRLTVV.

The chain employs TRBV10-3 and TRBJ1-4, with a weak D call TRBD1 (6 bases). V lost 5 bases and J 1 base, leaving 11 bases between the germline ends. CDR1 ENHRY and CDR2 SYGVKD come from the germline V gene. The CDR3 is 15 amino acids. The CDR3 bases are TGTGCCATCAGTAATCCGGGACAAACTAATGAAAAACTGTTTTTT. This gives the protein CAISNPGQTNEKLFF.